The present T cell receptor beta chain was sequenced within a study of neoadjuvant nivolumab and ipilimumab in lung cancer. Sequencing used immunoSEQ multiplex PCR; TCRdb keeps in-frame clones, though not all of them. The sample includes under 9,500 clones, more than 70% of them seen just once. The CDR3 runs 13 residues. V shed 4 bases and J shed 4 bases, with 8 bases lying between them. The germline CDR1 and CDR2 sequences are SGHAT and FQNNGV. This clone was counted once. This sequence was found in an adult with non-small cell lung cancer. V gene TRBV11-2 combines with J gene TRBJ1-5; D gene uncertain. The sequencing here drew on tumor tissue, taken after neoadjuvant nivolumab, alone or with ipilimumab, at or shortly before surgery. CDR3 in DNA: TGTGCCAGCAGCTCAACCTGGAATCAGCCCCAGCATTTT. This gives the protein CASSSTWNQPQHF.